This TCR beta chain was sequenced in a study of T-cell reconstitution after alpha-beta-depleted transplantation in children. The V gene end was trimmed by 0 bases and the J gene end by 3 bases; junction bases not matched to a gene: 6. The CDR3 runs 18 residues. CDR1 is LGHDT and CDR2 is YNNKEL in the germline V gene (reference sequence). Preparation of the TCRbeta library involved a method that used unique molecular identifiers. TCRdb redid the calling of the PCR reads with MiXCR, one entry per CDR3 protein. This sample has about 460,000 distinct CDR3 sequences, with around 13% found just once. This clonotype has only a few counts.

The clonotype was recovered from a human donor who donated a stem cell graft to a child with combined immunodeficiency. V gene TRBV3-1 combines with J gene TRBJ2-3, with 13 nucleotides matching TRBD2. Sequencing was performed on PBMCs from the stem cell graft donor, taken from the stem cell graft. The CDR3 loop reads CASSQDLLAGGPTDTQYF. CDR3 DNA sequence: TGTGCCAGCAGCCAAGATTTACTAGCGGGAGGGCCTACAGATACGCAGTATTTT.